Below, 16 T cell receptor beta chains from the same sample are listed, as sequenced in a study of cytomegalovirus exposure and HLA in healthy donors. The protocol was immunoSEQ multiplex PCR, while the TCRdb copy is restricted to in-frame clones and leaves out a portion. The sample yields under 150,000 clones, around 90% seen once. Sequences were obtained from PBMCs. These receptors all stem from a man younger than 35 in good health and CMV-seropositive.

This chain links TRBV7-8 with TRBJ1-1, with TRBD1 matching 8 bases. Germline values: CDR1 SGHVS, CDR2 FQNEAQ. CDR3 length: 16 residues. With 5 bases clipped from V and 6 bases from J, the junction kept 14 bases outside the gene matches. CDR3 nucleotide sequence: TGTGCCAGCAGCCGAACCAGGGGGCTAGGGTCTTCTGAAGCTTTCTTT. It yields the protein CASSRTRGLGSSEAFF.

The chain joins TRBV30 to TRBJ1-2; 8 bases are a match to TRBD1. CDR1 is GTSNPN and CDR2 is SVGIG in the germline V gene (reference sequence). The J segment lost 5 bases and the V segment lost 4 bases, leaving 3 bases of the junction unmatched. The CDR3 spans 12 residues. CDR3 loop: CAWMDRAYGYTF. DNA of the CDR3: TGTGCCTGGATGGACAGGGCATATGGCTACACCTTC.

The gene calls are TRBV6-5 and TRBJ2-7, with 9 bases aligning to TRBD1. The ends lost 4 bases at V and 2 bases at J; junction bases unmatched: 6. CDR1 is MNHEY, CDR2 SVGAGI, per germline. The CDR3 is 15 residues long. The CDR3 loop is CASSSSGQGAYEQYF. Here the CDR3 DNA reads TGTGCCAGCAGTTCCTCGGGACAGGGAGCCTACGAGCAGTACTTC.

This chain joins TRBV5-1 and TRBJ2-7; 7 nucleotides match TRBD1. The CDR3 loop spans 15 amino acids. The germline CDR1 and CDR2 sequences are SGHRS and YFSETQ. After removal of 4 bases from V and 0 bases from J, the junction contained 7 bases not matched to a gene. The CDR3 DNA follows: TGCGCCAGCAGCCTGCCGGGACAGAGCTCCTACGAGCAGTACTTC. This sequence encodes CASSLPGQSSYEQYF.

As concerns this clone: A junction end diverges from the germline sequence, so it may reflect a read error. This sequence joins TRBV6-5 and TRBJ1-5; D gene uncertain. CDR3 size: 13 residues. Germline V lookup: CDR1 MNHEY, CDR2 SVGAGI. The CDR3 sequence: CAGSYSSGQPQHF. CDR3 DNA sequence: TGTGCCGGCAGTTACTCCTCAGGTCAGCCCCAGCATTTT.

This rearrangement joins TRBV9 to TRBJ2-1; D possibly corresponds to TRBD2 (6 bases). The CDR3 totals 15 residues. CDR1 SGDLS and CDR2 YYNGEE come from the germline V gene. V lost 2 bases and J 2 bases, leaving 11 bases between the germline ends. The CDR3 nucleotides read TGTGCCAGCAGCGTTGCGGGGTCGACCTACAATGAGCAGTTCTTC. It encodes CASSVAGSTYNEQFF.

The gene calls are TRBV30 and TRBJ2-3; 8 bases match TRBD1. CDR1 GTSNPN and CDR2 SVGIG come from the germline V gene (reference sequence). V lost 0 bases to trimming and J lost 3 bases; unmatched junction nucleotides: 2. The CDR3 length is 14 residues. The DNA for the CDR3 is TGTGCCTGGAGTGTAGGACAGGGAACAGATACGCAGTATTTT. Amino acids: CAWSVGQGTDTQYF.

This chain links TRBV30 with TRBJ2-1; unclear D gene. Trimming took off 0 bases at V and 8 bases at J, with 8 bases between the two ends. Per germline, CDR1 GTSNPN and CDR2 SVGIG (reference sequence). The CDR3 consists of 12 residues. The CDR3 nucleotides are TGTGCCTGGAGTGTAGCCCGGGATGAGCAGTTCTTC. Amino acid sequence: CAWSVARDEQFF.

V usage is TRBV9 and J usage is TRBJ2-7, with a tentative D call TRBD2 (7 bases). Per germline, CDR1 SGDLS and CDR2 YYNGEE. The ends were cut back, 6 bases at V and 4 bases at J, with 32 bases in the middle. The CDR3 runs 19 residues. Written as DNA, the CDR3 is TGTGCCAGCATCAACGGGGGGCGTGCGGGCCATCGCTGGCAGTACGAGCAGTACTTC. This encodes CASINGGRAGHRWQYEQYF.

This clone was found once. The rearrangement links TRBV6-5 to TRBJ1-5, with 9 positions matching TRBD1. The CDR3 has 14 residues. Germline V gene lookup returns CDR1 MNHEY and CDR2 SVGAGI. Trimming cost V 10 bases and J 9 bases; bases outside gene matches: 13. CDR3 nucleotides: TGTGCCACCATGCCACAGGGGGCTAGTACGCCCCAGCATTTT. Translation: CATMPQGASTPQHF.

The V call is TRBV4-1, the J call TRBJ2-3; 12 bases are a match to TRBD2. There are 16 residues in the CDR3. V lost 4 bases and J lost 4; bases outside the gene matches: 6. Germline assignment: CDR1 MGHRA and CDR2 YSYEKL. CDR3 nucleotides: TGCGCCAGCAGCCGTCGACTAGCGGGAGACGCAGATACGCAGTATTTT. It is translated as CASSRRLAGDADTQYF.

CDR3 protein: CASSVGGMGAEQFF. The DNA for the CDR3 is TGTGCCAGCAGCGTGGGCGGGATGGGCGCTGAGCAGTTCTTC. The chain couples TRBV9 to TRBJ2-1; D is possibly TRBD2 (6 bases). This CDR3 is 14 amino acids long. Trimming took 2 bases from V and 9 from J, leaving 15 bases between them. CDR1 is SGDLS and CDR2 is YYNGEE in the germline V gene.

The chain uses TRBV5-6 and TRBJ2-7; the match to TRBD2 covers 7 bases. The V gene's germline CDR1 is SGHDT and CDR2 YYEEEE. The CDR3 length is 14 residues. With V trimmed by 7 bases and J by 0 bases, 7 bases remained unmatched. The CDR3 DNA reads as TGTGCCAGCGGAAGGGGAGGGGACTCCTACGAGCAGTACTTC. As protein: CASGRGGDSYEQYF.

The V and J genes are TRBV13 and TRBJ2-7, with TRBD2 identical over 11 bases. The CDR3 totals 18 residues. The V and J ends lost 3 bases and 5 bases, in that order; junction bases with no gene match: 15. CDR1 is PRHDT, CDR2 FYEKMQ, per germline (reference sequence). The CDR3 loop is CASSFSRTSGRIPHEQYF. CDR3 DNA sequence: TGTGCCAGCAGCTTCTCCCGGACTAGCGGGCGGATTCCCCACGAGCAGTACTTC. The full variable domain, completed using reference TRBV13 and TRBJ2-7, is AAGVIQSPRHLIKEKRETATLKCYPIPRHDTVYWYQQGPGQDPQFLISFYEKMQSDKGSIPDRFSAQQFSDYHSELNMSSLELGDSALYFCASSFSRTSGRIPHEQYFGPGTRLTVT.

The J gene is TRBJ2-1, the V gene TRBV4-1, with 8 nucleotides matching TRBD2. Germline lookup yields CDR1 MGHRA and CDR2 YSYEKL. The CDR3 covers 16 residues. V trimming: 4 bases; J trimming: 8 bases; junction bases outside the gene matches: 13. The CDR3 loop is CASSLWGSGGGDEQFF. DNA for the CDR3: TGCGCCAGCAGCCTGTGGGGAAGCGGGGGAGGGGATGAGCAGTTCTTC.

The chain recombines TRBV6-1 with TRBJ2-5; D is possibly TRBD1 (6 bases). CDR3 length: 13 residues. Deletions cut 9 bases from V and 1 base from J, with 12 bases between. CDR1 and CDR2 from the germline V gene are MNHNS and SASEGT. As DNA, the CDR3 is TGTGCCAGTTCCGGGACACCCCAAGAGACCCAGTACTTC. It specifies CASSGTPQETQYF.